This section outlines one T cell receptor beta chain sequence together with its context. The entry originates in a study of blood T cell repertoires in COVID-19. Background on the study: Italy, Spain and the United States were the sources of the convalescent and acute COVID-19 samples.

This study enrolled people aged about 18 to 100 from about 26 US geographic areas. Assignment of participants to cohorts was predicated upon participant-reported clinical history. Germline assignment: CDR1 SGHTA and CDR2 FQGNSA. Trimming pared 3 bases from V and 3 bases from J, leaving 15 bases between. This CDR3 contains 16 residues. The repertoire was sequenced with immunoSEQ multiplex PCR; TCRdb's copy has only in-frame clones and lacks some. Of about 150,000 clones listed, 84% are singletons. Sequences were obtained from PBMCs or T cells enriched from blood (not recorded which). This chain connects TRBV7-2 to TRBJ1-5; a possible D gene is TRBD1 (5 bases). This sequence originates from a woman aged 45-65 years with acute COVID-19. The CDR3 DNA reads as TGTGCCAGCAGCTTTTCAGGGCCCCAGATCAATCAGCCCCAGCATTTT. It yields the protein CASSFSGPQINQPQHF. Based on the CDR3 plus reference TRBV7-2 and TRBJ1-5, the full variable domain is GAGVSQSPSNKVTEKGKDVELRCDPISGHTALYWYRQSLGQGLEFLIYFQGNSAPDKSGLPSDRFSAERTGGSVSTLTIQRTQQEDSAVYLCASSFSGPQINQPQHFGDGTRLSIL.